The 20 T cell receptor beta chains below were found in one sample sequenced in a study of blood T cell repertoires in COVID-19. Data came from immunoSEQ multiplex PCR; TCRdb stores just in-frame clones and leaves some out. The sample shows 99,000 or so clones, about 80% of them seen only once. Input material: peripheral blood. The receptors here all came from an elderly woman with active or convalescent COVID-19.

This rearrangement joins TRBV20-1 to TRBJ2-7; 9 bases align to TRBD2. J lost 6 bases, V lost 4 bases, and 1 base had no gene match. Looked up from germline, CDR1 is DFQATT and CDR2 is SNEGSKA (reference sequence). The CDR3 is made up of 11 amino acids. The CDR3 here is CSATGLAEQYF. CDR3 nucleotides: TGCAGTGCTACGGGACTAGCCGAGCAGTACTTC.

This sequence joins TRBV6-6 and TRBJ2-1, with 8 bases identical to TRBD2. The germline gives CDR1 MNHNY, CDR2 SVGAGI (reference sequence). After removal of 9 bases from V and 2 bases from J, the junction contained 3 bases not matched to a gene. The CDR3 is made up of 13 amino acids. Here the CDR3 reads CASDGRAYNEQFF. In DNA, the CDR3 is TGTGCCAGTGACGGGAGGGCCTACAATGAGCAGTTCTTC.

The J gene is TRBJ1-2, the V gene TRBV5-1; weak D call: TRBD1 (6 bases). The CDR3 is 15 residues long. Germline V lookup: CDR1 SGHRS, CDR2 YFSETQ. Between the trimmed V and J ends, which lost 0 bases and 6 bases, there was a span of 15 bases. CDR3 DNA: TGCGCCAGCAGCTTGGCTTCGGAACAGGGACATGGCTACACCTTC. Translated, it gives CASSLASEQGHGYTF. Looking up the rest from reference TRBV5-1 and TRBJ1-2 gives the full variable domain: KAGVTQTPRYLIKTRGQQVTLSCSPISGHRSVSWYQQTPGQGLQFLFEYFSETQRNKGNFPGRFSGRQFSNSRSEMNVSTLELGDSALYLCASSLASEQGHGYTFGSGTRLTVV.

The chain uses TRBV3-1 (or the pseudogene TRBV3-2) and TRBJ2-7, with 7 bases that match TRBD1. The CDR3 loop spans 15 amino acids. V shed 5 bases, J shed 1 base, and the junction held 8 bases outside the gene matches. In germline, CDR1 is LGHDT, CDR2 YNNKEL (reference sequence). The CDR3 loop is CASSGYTTGSYEQYF. CDR3 nucleotides: TGTGCCAGCAGCGGCTATACGACAGGGTCCTACGAGCAGTACTTC.

CDR3 in amino acids: CASSLDLRDTAYEQYF. The CDR3 nucleotides are TGTGCCAGCAGCTTAGATCTACGGGACACAGCCTACGAGCAGTACTTC. The rearrangement links TRBV7-2 to TRBJ2-7; TRBD1 might be the D (6 bases). There are 16 residues in the CDR3. CDR1 and CDR2 (germline): SGHTA, FQGNSA. V was cut by 1 base and J by 2 bases, with 15 bases left in between.

This rearrangement joins TRBV2 to TRBJ2-7, with TRBD1 matching over 10 bases. Trimming at V came to 7 bases and at J to 3 bases, leaving 9 bases not matched to a gene. The germline gives CDR1 SNHLY, CDR2 FYNNEI. This CDR3 has 15 residues. This CDR3 is CASTLAGTGDYEQYF. The CDR3, as DNA: TGTGCCAGCACTCTAGCCGGGACAGGGGACTACGAGCAGTACTTC.

V usage is TRBV29-1 and J usage is TRBJ1-2; TRBD1 aligns across 7 bases. Germline V CDR1 and CDR2: SQVTM, ANQGSEA. This CDR3 is built from 12 residues. Losses at the gene ends were 6 bases for V and 4 bases for J; bases not matched to a gene: 5. The CDR3 DNA follows: TGCAGCGTGAGGGGACAGAGCTATGGCTACACCTTC. It is translated as CSVRGQSYGYTF.

This clone was detected a few times. The chain joins TRBV5-1 to TRBJ1-2; D is ambiguous. V lost 0 bases, J lost 5 bases, and 11 bases lay in between. The CDR3 covers 14 residues. CDR1 SGHRS and CDR2 YFSETQ come from the germline V gene. The CDR3 DNA is TGCGCCAGCAGCTTGGGCGTCATGAAGTATGGCTACACCTTC. As protein: CASSLGVMKYGYTF.

J is TRBJ1-2 and V is TRBV7-9; 10 nucleotides line up with TRBD1. The CDR3 totals 14 residues. Trimming removed 5 bases from V and 8 bases from J; junction bases left unmatched: 8. Germline loops: CDR1 SEHNR, CDR2 FQNEAQ (reference sequence). CDR3 coding DNA: TGTGCCAGCAGCCAAAGACAGGGGGCGAGGGGCTACACCTTC. Translation gives CASSQRQGARGYTF.

J is TRBJ2-2 and V is TRBV6-4; D not resolved. Germline V gene sequence: CDR1 MRHNA, CDR2 SNTAGT. CDR3 length: 13 amino acids. V was clipped by 4 bases and J by 1 base, with 4 bases between them. DNA of the CDR3: TGTGCCAGCAGTGGAGAGAACACCGGGGAGCTGTTTTTT. This translates into CASSGENTGELFF.

The V gene is TRBV10-3, the J gene TRBJ2-5; 8 bases map to TRBD1. This CDR3 region has 12 residues. Germline lookup yields CDR1 ENHRY and CDR2 SYGVKD. V trimming: 10 bases; J trimming: 5 bases; junction bases outside the gene matches: 6. The CDR3 DNA reads TGTGCCACCCAGACAGGGGATGAGACCCAGTACTTC. Translation: CATQTGDETQYF.

The chain employs TRBV7-2 and TRBJ2-7; 9 nucleotides agree with TRBD2. The CDR3 runs to 16 residues. V lost 5 bases to trimming and J lost 3 bases; unmatched junction nucleotides: 11. CDR1 SGHTA and CDR2 FQGNSA come from the germline V gene. The CDR3 loop is CASSMQAGGGVYEQYF. The CDR3 DNA reads TGTGCCAGCAGCATGCAAGCGGGAGGCGGCGTCTACGAGCAGTACTTC. Supplemented by reference TRBV7-2 and TRBJ2-7, the full variable domain reads GAGVSQSPSNKVTEKGKDVELRCDPISGHTALYWYRQSLGQGLEFLIYFQGNSAPDKSGLPSDRFSAERTGGSVSTLTIQRTQQEDSAVYLCASSMQAGGGVYEQYFGPGTRLTVT.

The rearrangement links TRBV2 to TRBJ1-5, with D unclear. Looked up from germline, CDR1 is SNHLY and CDR2 is FYNNEI. There are 13 residues in the CDR3. Trimming shortened V by 8 bases and J by 6 bases, and 14 bases separated the two germline ends. CDR3 nucleotide sequence: TGTGCCAGCTCCTCGGGGTCTACTCAGCCCCAGCATTTT. This sequence encodes CASSSGSTQPQHF. The variable domain in full, with the rest retrieved from reference TRBV2 and TRBJ1-5, is EPEVTQTPSHQVTQMGQEVILRCVPISNHLYFYWYRQILGQKVEFLVSFYNNEISEKSEIFDDQFSVERPDGSNFTLKIRSTKLEDSAMYFCASSSGSTQPQHFGDGTRLSIL.

This chain uses TRBV11-3 with TRBJ2-5; TRBD2 aligns across 9 bases. Trimming took 5 bases from V and 0 from J; bases not matched to a gene: 4. The CDR3 has 15 amino acids. Germline lookup yields CDR1 SGHNT and CDR2 YENEEA. This chain's CDR3 is CASSQTSGHQETQYF. The CDR3 DNA is TGTGCCAGCAGCCAAACTAGCGGGCACCAAGAGACCCAGTACTTC.

The V gene is TRBV27, the J gene TRBJ1-5; D is uncertain. This CDR3 has 13 amino acids. Trimming cost V 5 bases and J 2 bases, with 7 bases left between them. From germline, CDR1 is MNHEY and CDR2 SMNVEV (reference sequence). The CDR3 reads CASSPSGNQPQHF. In DNA, the CDR3 is TGTGCCAGCAGTCCCTCGGGCAATCAGCCCCAGCATTTT.

The chain combines TRBV15 with TRBJ2-7, with 10 nucleotides matching TRBD2. Germline V gene data show CDR1 as LNHNV and CDR2 as YYDKDF (reference sequence). Unmatched junction bases numbered 5, after V lost 1 base and J lost 5 bases. This CDR3 comprises 15 residues. CDR3 in DNA: TGTGCCACCAGCAGAGGGGGACTAGCGACTGACGAGCAGTACTTC. Protein sequence: CATSRGGLATDEQYF.

The chain joins TRBV6-5 to TRBJ2-7; 8 bases match TRBD1. This CDR3 is 16 amino acids long. The germline V gene encodes CDR1 MNHEY and CDR2 SVGAGI. The J segment lost 4 bases and the V segment lost 4 bases, leaving 12 bases of the junction unmatched. The CDR3 bases are TGTGCCAGCAGTTCCCCCGAACAGGGGGGTCCTTACGAGCAGTACTTC. The encoded protein is CASSSPEQGGPYEQYF.

The gene calls are TRBV3-1 (or the pseudogene TRBV3-2) and TRBJ2-7; tentatively, D is TRBD2 (5 bases). Looked up from germline, CDR1 is LGHDT and CDR2 is YNNKEL (reference sequence). V gave up 1 base and J gave up 6 bases, with 16 bases separating them. The CDR3 totals 15 residues. CDR3 loop: CASSQGVSGSGEQYF. CDR3 coding DNA: TGTGCCAGCAGCCAAGGGGTGTCGGGGTCGGGCGAGCAGTACTTC.

The genes are TRBV6-5 and TRBJ2-3; perhaps TRBD2 as D (6 bases). CDR1 is MNHEY and CDR2 is SVGAGI in the germline V gene. Trimming left V 2 bases short and J 3 bases short, with 6 bases between. This CDR3 contains 13 residues. The CDR3 bases are TGTGCCAGCAGTTACGCGGGGACAGATACGCAGTATTTT. Amino acids: CASSYAGTDTQYF.

The chain combines TRBV19 with TRBJ1-5; D is ambiguous. The ends were cut back, 3 bases at V and 5 bases at J, with 5 bases in the middle. The length of the CDR3 is 12 residues. CDR1 and CDR2 from the germline V gene are LNHDA and SQIVND (reference sequence). In DNA form, the CDR3 reads TGTGCCAGTAGTATCAGGTATCAGCCCCAGCATTTT. Translated: CASSIRYQPQHF.